This record covers a single TCR beta chain. Its antigen is undetermined. With 7 bases removed from V and 9 bases from J, the gap between germline ends came to 22 bases. CDR3 length: 15 residues. From germline, CDR1 is MDHEN and CDR2 SYDVKM. The data were taken from a study of spatial heterogeneity in lung cancer. Study-level background: The donors comprised about 70 untreated early-stage non-small cell lung cancer patients. General study points: TCRs found ubiquitously expanded in tumor appeared in blood more at resection than at follow-up.

The sample's time point: blood at routine non-recurrence follow-up after resection. The authors sequenced whole RNA from tumor, nontumor lung or frozen PBMC without sorting. Every TCR cDNA molecule bore a unique molecular identifier. One entry per CDR3 protein results from TCRdb running MiXCR on the 5' RACE reads. The table lists roughly 70,000 distinct CDR3 sequences, approximately 9% of them singletons. The sequence was collected from a female donor with early-stage non-small cell lung cancer. Source: PBMCs, taken at follow-up. This chain connects TRBV28 to TRBJ2-1; D is possibly TRBD1 (5 bases). Written as DNA, the CDR3 is TGTGCCAGCACCTCCTGGGGCCCCCGCCAGGGTGAGCAGTTCTTC. Protein: CASTSWGPRQGEQFF.